This T cell receptor beta chain originates from a study of blood T cells in healthy people across ages. Germline CDR1 reads MGHRA; CDR2 reads YSYEKL. Trimming pared 1 base from V and 0 bases from J, leaving 10 bases between. This CDR3 has 15 amino acids. Whole-study results and caveats: Diversity estimates from one million T cells were considered underestimates. Compared with aged donors, long-lived donors showed fewer expanded clones, suggesting selection.

Regarding this clonotype: The target antigen is unknown.

A second about 6 to 12 cycle PCR used barcoded and J-beta primers. Each of the samples gave a minimum of 2.5 million paired-end reads that contained CDR3. From the 5' RACE reads, TCRdb called clonotypes with MiXCR, one entry per CDR3 protein. Of some 290,000 distinct CDR3 sequences listed, less than 30% are singletons. The clonotype originates from a woman between 70 and 85 years old in good health. The V gene is TRBV4-1, the J gene TRBJ2-7, with D unclear. Specimen: blood. The CDR3 here is CASSQGHSSSYEQYF. DNA of the CDR3: TGCGCCAGCAGCCAAGGGCACTCTAGCTCCTACGAGCAGTACTTC.